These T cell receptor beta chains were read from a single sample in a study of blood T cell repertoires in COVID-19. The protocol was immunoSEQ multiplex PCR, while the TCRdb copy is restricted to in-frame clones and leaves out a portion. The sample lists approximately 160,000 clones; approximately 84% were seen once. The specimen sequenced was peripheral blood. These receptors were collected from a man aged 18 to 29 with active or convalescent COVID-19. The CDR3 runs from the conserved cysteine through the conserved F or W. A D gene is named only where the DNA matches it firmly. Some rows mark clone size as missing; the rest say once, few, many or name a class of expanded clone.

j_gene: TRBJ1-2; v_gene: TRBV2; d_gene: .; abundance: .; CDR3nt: TGTGCCAGCAGTGTGCCCGACAGGCTCTATGGCTACACCTTC; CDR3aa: CASSVPDRLYGYTF
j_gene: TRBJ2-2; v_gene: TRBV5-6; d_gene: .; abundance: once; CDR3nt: TGTGCCAGCAGCTTGTTAGAACTCAACACCGGGGAGCTGTTTTTT; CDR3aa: CASSLLELNTGELFF
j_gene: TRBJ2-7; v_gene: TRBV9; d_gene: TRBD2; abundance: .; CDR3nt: TGTGCCAGCAGCGTAGCTGGACTAGCGGGAGTGTACGAGCAGTACTTC; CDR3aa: CASSVAGLAGVYEQYF
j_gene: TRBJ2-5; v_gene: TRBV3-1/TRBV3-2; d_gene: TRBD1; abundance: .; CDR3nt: TGTGCCAGCAGCCGAGGGACAGGGATGGAGACCCAGTACTTC; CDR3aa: CASSRGTGMETQYF
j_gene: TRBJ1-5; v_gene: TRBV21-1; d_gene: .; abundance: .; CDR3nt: TGTGCCAGCAGCAAAGGACAGAGGTCGGATCAGCCCCAGCATTTT; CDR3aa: CASSKGQRSDQPQHF
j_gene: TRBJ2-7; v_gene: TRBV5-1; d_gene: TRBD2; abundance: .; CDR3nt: TGCGCCAGCAGCGTGACTAGCGGGAGTGTCAACGAGCAGTACTTC; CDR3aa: CASSVTSGSVNEQYF
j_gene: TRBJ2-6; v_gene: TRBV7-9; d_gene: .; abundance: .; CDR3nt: TGTGCCAGCAGCTTAGCTGGGGCCGGGGCCAACGTCCTGACTTTC; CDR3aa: CASSLAGAGANVLTF
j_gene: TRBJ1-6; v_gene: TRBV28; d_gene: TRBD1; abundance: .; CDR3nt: TGTGCCAGCAGCCCACGGACAGGAGTTGGGGTGAATTCACCCCTCCACTTT; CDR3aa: CASSPRTGVGVNSPLHF
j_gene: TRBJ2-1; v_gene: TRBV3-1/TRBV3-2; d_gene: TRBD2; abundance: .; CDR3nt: TGTGCCAGCAGCCGACCGGGACTAGCGTTAAATGAGCAGTTCTTC; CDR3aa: CASSRPGLALNEQFF
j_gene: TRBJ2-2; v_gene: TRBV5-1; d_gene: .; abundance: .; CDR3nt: TGCGCCAGCAGCTTGAACAGCTTCGCGAACACCGGGGAGCTGTTTTTT; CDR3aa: CASSLNSFANTGELFF
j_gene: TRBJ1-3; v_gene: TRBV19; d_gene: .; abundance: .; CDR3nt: TGTGCCAGTAGTATCGGTGGACAGTTAAGAAGGCACTCTGGAAACACCATATATTTT; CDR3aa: CASSIGGQLRRHSGNTIYF
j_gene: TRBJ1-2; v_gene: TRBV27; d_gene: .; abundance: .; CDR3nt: TGTGCCAGCAGTTTGAAGTCGACAAACTATGGCTACACCTTC; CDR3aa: CASSLKSTNYGYTF
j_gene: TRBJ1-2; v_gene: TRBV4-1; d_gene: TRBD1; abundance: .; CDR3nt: TGCGCCAGCAGCCAAGAACCGGGACAGGTTAACTATGGCTACACCTTC; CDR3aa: CASSQEPGQVNYGYTF
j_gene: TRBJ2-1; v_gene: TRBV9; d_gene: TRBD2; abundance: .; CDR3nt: TGTGCCAGCAGCGTTTCGGGGGGGCCGTACAATGAGCAGTTCTTC; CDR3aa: CASSVSGGPYNEQFF
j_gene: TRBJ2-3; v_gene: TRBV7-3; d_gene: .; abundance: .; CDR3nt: TGTGCCAGCAACCTCCCGGGAGATACGCAGTATTTT; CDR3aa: CASNLPGDTQYF
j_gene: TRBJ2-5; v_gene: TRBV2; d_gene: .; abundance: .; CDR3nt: TGTGCCAGCAAGGGAGGTCTTCAAGAGACCCAGTACTTC; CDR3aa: CASKGGLQETQYF
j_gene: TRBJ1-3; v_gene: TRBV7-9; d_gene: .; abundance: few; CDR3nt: TGTGCCAGCAGCGTTTCAAGCGGGGGAAGAAACACCATATATTTT; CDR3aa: CASSVSSGGRNTIYF
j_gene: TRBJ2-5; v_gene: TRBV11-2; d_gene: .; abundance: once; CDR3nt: TGTGCCAGCAGCTTAGAAGGGAGGGGGGCCAAGGAGACCCAGTACTTC; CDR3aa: CASSLEGRGAKETQYF